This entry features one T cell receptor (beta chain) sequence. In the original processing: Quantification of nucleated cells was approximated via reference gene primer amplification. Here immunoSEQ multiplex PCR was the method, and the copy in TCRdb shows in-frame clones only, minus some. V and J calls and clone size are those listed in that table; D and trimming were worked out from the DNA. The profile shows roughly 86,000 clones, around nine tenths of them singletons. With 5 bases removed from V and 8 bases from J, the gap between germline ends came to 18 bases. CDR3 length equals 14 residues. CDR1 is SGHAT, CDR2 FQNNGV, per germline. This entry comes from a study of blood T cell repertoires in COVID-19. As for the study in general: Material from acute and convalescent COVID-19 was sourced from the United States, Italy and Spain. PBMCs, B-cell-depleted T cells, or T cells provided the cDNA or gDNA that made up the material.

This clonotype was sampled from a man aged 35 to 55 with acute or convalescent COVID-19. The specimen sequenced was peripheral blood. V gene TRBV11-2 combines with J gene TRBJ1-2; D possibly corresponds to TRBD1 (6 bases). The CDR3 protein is CASSPRPGANGYTF. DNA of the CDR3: TGTGCCAGCAGCCCAAGGCCAGGGGCTAACGGCTACACCTTC.